This entry lists 6 T cell receptor beta chains sequenced from one sample in a study of blood T cell repertoires in COVID-19. Repertoires were generated with immunoSEQ multiplex PCR, while TCRdb's copy carries only in-frame clones and drops some. Of over 150,000 clones listed, 85% are singletons. Sample: peripheral blood. Receptors were obtained from a woman older than 75 with COVID-19, enrolled during active disease.

V is TRBV6-5 and J is TRBJ1-6; tentative D call: TRBD1 (5 bases). The V gene's germline CDR1 is MNHEY and CDR2 SVGAGI. The CDR3 consists of 14 residues. The ends were cut back, 10 bases at V and 10 bases at J, with 20 bases in the middle. The CDR3 bases are TGTGCCACCGAATTGGGAATGGGGGGATCACCCCTCCACTTT. It codes for CATELGMGGSPLHF.

The chain employs TRBV11-3 and TRBJ2-7, with 16 bases matching TRBD2. J gave up 6 bases and V 7 bases, and 15 bases lay outside the gene matches. This CDR3 is built from 18 residues. Per germline, CDR1 SGHNT and CDR2 YENEEA. The CDR3 loop is CASTPGLAGGLPFGEQYF. The DNA for the CDR3 is TGTGCCAGCACCCCGGGACTAGCGGGAGGGTTGCCATTTGGCGAGCAGTACTTC.

The gene calls are TRBV7-6 and TRBJ2-7, with 8 bases fitting TRBD1. V dropped 4 bases and J dropped 2; count of bases not matched to a gene: 7. The CDR3 totals 15 residues. CDR1 is SGHVS, CDR2 FNYEAQ, per germline. The CDR3 reads CASSSSGTGTYEQYF. In DNA form, the CDR3 reads TGTGCCAGCAGCTCCTCCGGGACAGGAACCTACGAGCAGTACTTC. Complete variable domain (other parts from reference TRBV7-6 and TRBJ2-7): GAGVSQSPRYKVTKRGQDVALRCDPISGHVSLYWYRQALGQGPEFLTYFNYEAQQDKSGLPNDRFSAERPEGSISTLTIQRTEQRDSAMYRCASSSSGTGTYEQYFGPGTRLTVT.

The chain links TRBV11-2 to TRBJ2-3; no clear D. The CDR3 is 12 amino acids. With 1 base removed from V and 9 bases from J, the gap between germline ends came to 8 bases. Looked up from germline, CDR1 is SGHAT and CDR2 is FQNNGV. Written as DNA, the CDR3 is TGTGCCAGCAGCTTAGCCGTCGGGACGCAGTATTTT. Its translation: CASSLAVGTQYF.

The J gene is TRBJ1-6, the V gene TRBV28, with TRBD1 as a possible D gene (6 bases). This CDR3 is built from 14 residues. V was shortened by 4 bases and J by 13 bases, with 17 bases between the two germline ends. Germline CDR1 reads MDHEN; CDR2 reads SYDVKM. The DNA for the CDR3 is TGTGCCAGCAGTTCCGTGGACAGCCTTGCGCCCCTCCACTTT. Translated: CASSSVDSLAPLHF. Looking up the rest from reference TRBV28 and TRBJ1-6 gives the full variable domain: DVKVTQSSRYLVKRTGEKVFLECVQDMDHENMFWYRQDPGLGLRLIYFSYDVKMKEKGDIPEGYSVSREKKERFSLILESASTNQTSMYLCASSSVDSLAPLHFGNGTRLTVT.

This clone was detected once. CDR3 residues: CASSQDGVTTEAFF. The CDR3 nucleotides are TGTGCCAGCAGCCAAGACGGAGTGACTACTGAAGCTTTCTTT. This chain links TRBV3-1 (or the pseudogene TRBV3-2) with TRBJ1-1; unclear D gene. The CDR3 loop spans 14 amino acids. Per germline, CDR1 LGHDT and CDR2 YNNKEL (reference sequence). V was pared by 0 bases and J by 5 bases, with 10 bases between.